A single sample is the source of the 2 T cell receptor beta chains below, sequenced in a study of type 1 regulatory T cells. TCRdb re-analysed the reads in MiXCR, keeping a single row per CDR3 protein. The data contain 88,000 or so distinct CDR3 sequences, around a third of them seen just once; the ten biggest clones take up roughly 2.2%. Specimen: CD4+ T cells, either the whole sample or a sorted fraction (not recorded which). These receptors all come from a human donor in good health.

The chain combines TRBV10-3 with TRBJ2-7, with 7 bases aligning to TRBD2. The CDR3 is 14 residues long. Germline assignment: CDR1 ENHRY and CDR2 SYGVKD. V lost 5 bases and J lost 5; bases outside the gene matches: 9. The CDR3 loop is CAISSREERNEQYF. The CDR3 DNA sequence: TGTGCCATCAGTAGCCGGGAGGAAAGGAACGAGCAGTACTTC.

There are a few counts of this clonotype. V gene TRBV28 combines with J gene TRBJ1-1; tentatively, D is TRBD1 (6 bases). Germline values: CDR1 MDHEN, CDR2 SYDVKM. The CDR3 covers 15 residues. Trimming pared 5 bases from V and 3 bases from J, leaving 16 bases between. The CDR3 here is CASSERGAMDTEAFF. The DNA of the CDR3 is TGTGCCAGCAGTGAGCGGGGGGCCATGGACACTGAAGCTTTCTTT.